This T cell receptor (beta chain) was found in a study of neoadjuvant anti-PD-1 for oral cavity cancer. The wider study: Around day 43, patients without progression received a fourth nivolumab dose before surgery. Study-level findings and limits: Higher pretreatment Treg/Th17 ratios tracked higher pretreatment blood clonality.

Time point defined: after neoadjuvant nivolumab, at surgical resection. Produced via immunoSEQ multiplex PCR; TCRdb's table is partial and in-frame only. The sample holds about 24,000 clones, 26% seen once. This clone is deemed medium-sized. Its target is unknown. The V gene lost 4 bases and the J gene lost 11 bases, with 14 bases spanning the gap. From germline, CDR1 is SGHDN and CDR2 FVKESK. CDR3 length equals 12 residues. The sequence derives from a person aged 35-79 years with oral cavity squamous cell carcinoma. Specimen: tumor tissue, collected after nivolumab (anti-PD-1) treatment. The chain joins TRBV14 to TRBJ1-1; possibly TRBD1 for D (6 bases). CDR3 amino acids: CASSLSGTRAFF. CDR3 sequence (DNA): TGTGCCAGCAGCCTTTCCGGGACAAGGGCTTTCTTT.